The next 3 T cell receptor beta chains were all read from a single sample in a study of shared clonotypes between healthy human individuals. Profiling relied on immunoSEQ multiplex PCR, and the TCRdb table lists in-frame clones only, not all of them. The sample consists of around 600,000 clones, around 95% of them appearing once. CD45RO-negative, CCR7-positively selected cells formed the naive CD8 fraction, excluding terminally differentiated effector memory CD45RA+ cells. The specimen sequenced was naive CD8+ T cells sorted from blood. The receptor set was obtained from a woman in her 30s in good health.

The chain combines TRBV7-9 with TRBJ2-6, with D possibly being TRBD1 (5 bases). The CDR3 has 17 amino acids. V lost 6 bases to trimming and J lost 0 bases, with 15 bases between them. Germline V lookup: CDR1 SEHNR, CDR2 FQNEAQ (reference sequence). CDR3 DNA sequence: TGTGCCAGCAGGTTCACAGGAACCTTCTCTGGGGCCAACGTCCTGACTTTC. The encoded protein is CASRFTGTFSGANVLTF.

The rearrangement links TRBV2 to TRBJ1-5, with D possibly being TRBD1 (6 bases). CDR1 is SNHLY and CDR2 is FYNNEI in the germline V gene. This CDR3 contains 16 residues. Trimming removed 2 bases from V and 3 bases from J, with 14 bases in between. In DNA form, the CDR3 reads TGTGCCAGCAGTGAAATTGAAGGACAGCTCAATCAGCCCCAGCATTTT. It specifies CASSEIEGQLNQPQHF.

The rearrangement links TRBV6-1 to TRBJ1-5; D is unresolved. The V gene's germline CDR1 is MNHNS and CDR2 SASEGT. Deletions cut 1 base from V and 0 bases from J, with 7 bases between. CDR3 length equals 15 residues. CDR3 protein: CASSEVMYSNQPQHF. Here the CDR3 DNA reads TGTGCCAGCAGTGAAGTCATGTATAGCAATCAGCCCCAGCATTTT.